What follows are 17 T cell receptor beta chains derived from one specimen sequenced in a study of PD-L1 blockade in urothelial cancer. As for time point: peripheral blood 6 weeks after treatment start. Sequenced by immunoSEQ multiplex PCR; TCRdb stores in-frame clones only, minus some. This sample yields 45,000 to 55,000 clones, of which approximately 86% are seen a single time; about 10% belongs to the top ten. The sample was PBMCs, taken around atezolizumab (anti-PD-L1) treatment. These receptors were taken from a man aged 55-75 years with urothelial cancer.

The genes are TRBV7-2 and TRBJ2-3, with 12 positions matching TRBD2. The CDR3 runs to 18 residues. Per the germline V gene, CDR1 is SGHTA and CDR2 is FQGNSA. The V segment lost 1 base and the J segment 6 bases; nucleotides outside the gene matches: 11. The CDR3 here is CASSLGLLAGGRGDTQYF. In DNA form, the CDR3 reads TGTGCCAGCAGCTTAGGCTTACTAGCGGGGGGAAGGGGGGATACGCAGTATTTT.

This CDR3 reads CSVELDRGETQYF. The CDR3 nucleotides read TGCAGCGTTGAACTGGACAGGGGGGAGACCCAGTACTTC. The chain recombines TRBV29-1 with TRBJ2-5; TRBD1 aligns across 10 bases. The CDR3 runs 13 residues. Germline lookup yields CDR1 SQVTM and CDR2 ANQGSEA. The V and J ends lost 2 bases and 5 bases, in that order; junction bases with no gene match: 2.

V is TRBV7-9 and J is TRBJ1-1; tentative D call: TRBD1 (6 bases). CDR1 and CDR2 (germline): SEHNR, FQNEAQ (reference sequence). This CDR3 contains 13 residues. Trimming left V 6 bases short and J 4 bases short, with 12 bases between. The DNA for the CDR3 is TGTGCCAGCAGACAGGGATCGGGCACTGAAGCTTTCTTT. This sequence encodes CASRQGSGTEAFF.

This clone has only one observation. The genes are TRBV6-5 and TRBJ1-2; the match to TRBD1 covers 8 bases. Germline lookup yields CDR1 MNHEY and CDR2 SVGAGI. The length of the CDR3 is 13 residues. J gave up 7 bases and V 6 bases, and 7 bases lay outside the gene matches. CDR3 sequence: CASSRTGYFGYTF. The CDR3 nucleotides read TGTGCCAGCAGCAGGACAGGGTACTTTGGCTACACCTTC.

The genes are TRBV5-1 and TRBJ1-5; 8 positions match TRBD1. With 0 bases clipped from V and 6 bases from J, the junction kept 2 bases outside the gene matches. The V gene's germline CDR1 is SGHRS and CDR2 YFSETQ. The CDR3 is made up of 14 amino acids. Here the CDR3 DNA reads TGCGCCAGCAGCTTGGCAGGGGGCGGTCAGCCCCAGCATTTT. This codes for CASSLAGGGQPQHF.

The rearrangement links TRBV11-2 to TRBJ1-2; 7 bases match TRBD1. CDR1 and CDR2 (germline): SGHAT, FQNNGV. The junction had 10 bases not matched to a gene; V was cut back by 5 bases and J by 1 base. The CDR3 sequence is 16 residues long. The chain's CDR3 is CASSPRQGDFNYGYTF. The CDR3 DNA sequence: TGTGCCAGCAGCCCCCGACAGGGCGATTTTAACTATGGCTACACCTTC.

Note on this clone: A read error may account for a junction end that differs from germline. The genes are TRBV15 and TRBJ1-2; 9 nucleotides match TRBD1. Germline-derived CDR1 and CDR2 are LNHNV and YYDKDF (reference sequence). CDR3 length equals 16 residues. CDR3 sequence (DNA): TGTGCCACCAGCCGAGACCTGCGGGGACAGGGTGTGTTCTACACCTTC. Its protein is CATSRDLRGQGVFYTF. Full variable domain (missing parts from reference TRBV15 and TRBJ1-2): DAMVIQNPRYQVTQFGKPVTLSCSQTLNHNVMYWYQQKSSQAPKLLFHYYDKDFNNEADTPDNFQSRRPNTSFCFLDIRSPGLGDTAMYLCATSRDLRGQGVFYTFGSGTRLTVV.

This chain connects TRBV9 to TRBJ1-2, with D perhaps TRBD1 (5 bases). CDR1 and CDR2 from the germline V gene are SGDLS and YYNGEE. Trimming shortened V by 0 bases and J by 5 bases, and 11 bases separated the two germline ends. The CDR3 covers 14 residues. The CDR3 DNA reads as TGTGCCAGCAGCGTAGACCATACAGGATATGGCTACACCTTC. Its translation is CASSVDHTGYGYTF. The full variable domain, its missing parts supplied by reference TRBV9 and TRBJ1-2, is DSGVTQTPKHLITATGQRVTLRCSPRSGDLSVYWYQQSLDQGLQFLIQYYNGEERAKGNILERFSAQQFPDLHSELNLSSLELGDSALYFCASSVDHTGYGYTFGSGTRLTVV.

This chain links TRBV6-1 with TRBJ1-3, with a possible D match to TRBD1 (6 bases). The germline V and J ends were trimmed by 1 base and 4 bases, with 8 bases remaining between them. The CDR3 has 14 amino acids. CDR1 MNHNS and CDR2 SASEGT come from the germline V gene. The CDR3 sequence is CASSEGTAGNTIYF. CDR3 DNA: TGTGCCAGCAGTGAAGGGACAGCCGGAAACACCATATATTTT.

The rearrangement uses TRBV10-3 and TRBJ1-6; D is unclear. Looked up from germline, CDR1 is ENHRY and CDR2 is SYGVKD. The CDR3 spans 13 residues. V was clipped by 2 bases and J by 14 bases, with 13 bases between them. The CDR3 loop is CAISEIPGYTLHF. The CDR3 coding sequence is TGTGCCATCAGTGAGATTCCGGGTTACACCCTCCACTTT.

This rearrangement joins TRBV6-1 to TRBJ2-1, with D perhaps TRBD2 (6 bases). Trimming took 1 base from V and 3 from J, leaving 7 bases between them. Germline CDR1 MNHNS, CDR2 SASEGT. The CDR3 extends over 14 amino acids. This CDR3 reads CASSEEGLYNEQFF. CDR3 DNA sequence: TGTGCCAGCAGTGAAGAGGGACTCTACAATGAGCAGTTCTTC.

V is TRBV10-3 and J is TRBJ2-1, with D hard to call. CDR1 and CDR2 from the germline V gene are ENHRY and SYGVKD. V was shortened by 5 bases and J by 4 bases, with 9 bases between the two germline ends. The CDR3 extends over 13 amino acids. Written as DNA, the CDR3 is TGTGCCATCAGTCTACTTGAGTACAATGAGCAGTTCTTC. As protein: CAISLLEYNEQFF.

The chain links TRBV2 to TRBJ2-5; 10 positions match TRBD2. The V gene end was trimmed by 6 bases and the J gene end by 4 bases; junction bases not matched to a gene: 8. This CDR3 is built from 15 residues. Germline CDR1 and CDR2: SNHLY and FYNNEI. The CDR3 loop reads CASRPLAGRGETQYF. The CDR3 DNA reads TGTGCCAGCAGACCACTAGCGGGGAGGGGAGAGACCCAGTACTTC. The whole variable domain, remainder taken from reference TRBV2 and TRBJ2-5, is EPEVTQTPSHQVTQMGQEVILRCVPISNHLYFYWYRQILGQKVEFLVSFYNNEISEKSEIFDDQFSVERPDGSNFTLKIRSTKLEDSAMYFCASRPLAGRGETQYFGPGTRLLVL.

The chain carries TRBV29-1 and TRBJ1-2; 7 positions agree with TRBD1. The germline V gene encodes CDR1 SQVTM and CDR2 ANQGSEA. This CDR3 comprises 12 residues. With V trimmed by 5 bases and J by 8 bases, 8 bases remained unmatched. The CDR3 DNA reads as TGCAGCGTTATGGGGCAGGGGGGCGGCTACACCTTC. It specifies CSVMGQGGGYTF.

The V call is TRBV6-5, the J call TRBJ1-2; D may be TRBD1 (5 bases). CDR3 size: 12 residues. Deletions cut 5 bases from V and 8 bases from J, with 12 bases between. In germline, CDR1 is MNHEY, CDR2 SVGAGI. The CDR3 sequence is CASSVSGGGYTF. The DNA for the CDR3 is TGTGCCAGCAGTGTGTCCGGGGGAGGCTACACCTTC.

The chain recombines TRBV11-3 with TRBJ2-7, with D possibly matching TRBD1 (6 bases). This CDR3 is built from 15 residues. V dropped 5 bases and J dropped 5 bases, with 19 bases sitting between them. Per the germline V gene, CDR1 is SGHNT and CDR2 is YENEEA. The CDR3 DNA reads TGTGCCAGCAGCCCTGTCTCAGGGGCTCCTCACGAGCAGTACTTC. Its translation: CASSPVSGAPHEQYF.

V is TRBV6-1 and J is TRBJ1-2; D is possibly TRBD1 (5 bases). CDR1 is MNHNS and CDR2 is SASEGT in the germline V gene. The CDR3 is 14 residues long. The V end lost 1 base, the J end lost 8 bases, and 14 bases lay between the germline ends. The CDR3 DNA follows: TGTGCCAGCAGTGAAGAGTTAGGGGCGATGGGCTACACCTTC. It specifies CASSEELGAMGYTF.